This T cell receptor beta chain was recorded in a study of T cell responses to AZD1222 COVID-19 vaccine. Study results and limitations: CD4 TCRs covered the whole spike, strongest at regions 160-218 and 743-854. Reportedly, nearly half of unique spike TCRs recognized epitopes outside B.1.351/B.1.1.7 mutations. Females made up more of the donors, who were largely white British, and clonal diversity may have come out too low.

As concerns this clone: Its antigen remains unidentified.

The J segment lost 0 bases and the V segment lost 3 bases, leaving 3 bases of the junction unmatched. Germline V gene lookup returns CDR1 KGHDR and CDR2 SFDVKD. The CDR3 extends over 15 amino acids. Sequencing used immunoSEQ multiplex PCR; TCRdb keeps in-frame clones, though not all of them. The sample has more than 70,000 clones, approximately 90% seen once. Both about-4-week and about-12-week second-dose recipients were combined. The chain uses TRBV24-1 and TRBJ2-5, with TRBD1 matching over 7 bases. The specimen comprised peripheral blood, sampled 28 days after the second AZD1222 dose. This clonotype was sampled from an adult who received the AZD1222 COVID-19 vaccine. The CDR3 reads CATSDKGTDQETQYF. In DNA form, the CDR3 reads TGTGCCACCAGTGATAAGGGGACAGACCAAGAGACCCAGTACTTC.